The 15 T cell receptor beta chains below all came from one sample that was sequenced in a study of regulatory T cells in long-lasting Graves disease. The time point is: newly diagnosed GD, antithyroid drugs for less than 3 months. RNA extracted from PBMCs served as the sequencing template. Relying on iRepertoire HTBI primers and Arm-PCR of CDR3 regions, the team built TCR beta libraries. One entry per CDR3 protein results from TCRdb running MiXCR on the multiplex PCR reads. The sample consists of about 320,000 distinct CDR3 sequences, 15% to 20% of them appearing once. The sequencing here drew on peripheral blood mononuclear cells (PBMCs), taken at new diagnosis, from a patient treated with antithyroid drugs. The receptors derive from a female donor with Graves disease.

This clonotype was found many times. The chain carries TRBV12-3 or TRBV12-4 and TRBJ2-2; a weak D match, TRBD1 (5 bases). The CDR3 sequence is 16 residues long. Trimming removed 5 bases at V and 4 bases at J, with 17 bases between. The CDR3 here is CASSPRVGALTGELFF. Written as DNA, the CDR3 is TGTGCCAGCAGTCCCCGAGTAGGGGCCCTCACCGGGGAGCTGTTTTTT.

This clonotype appeared many times. The chain couples TRBV9 to TRBJ2-5, with TRBD2 identical over 15 bases. The CDR3 runs 16 residues. After removal of 4 bases from V and 2 bases from J, the junction contained 3 bases not matched to a gene. Looked up from germline, CDR1 is SGDLS and CDR2 is YYNGEE. The CDR3 here is CASSHGLAGGQETQYF. The CDR3 DNA reads as TGTGCCAGCAGCCATGGACTAGCGGGAGGGCAAGAGACCCAGTACTTC.

This clonotype was seen repeatedly, ten times or more. The chain combines TRBV11-2 with TRBJ1-6; D is unresolved. V was clipped by 5 bases and J by 4 bases, with 9 bases between them. The CDR3 covers 14 residues. Germline values: CDR1 SGHAT, CDR2 FQNNGV. The CDR3 sequence is CASSPEPYNSPLHF. The CDR3 DNA sequence: TGTGCCAGCAGCCCGGAACCTTATAATTCACCCCTCCACTTT.

In its sample, this clonotype was seen many times. This chain joins TRBV20-1 and TRBJ2-1; 11 nucleotides line up with TRBD2. Germline assignment: CDR1 DFQATT and CDR2 SNEGSKA (reference sequence). The CDR3 covers 14 residues. V gave up 5 bases and J gave up 3 bases; unmatched junction bases: 3. In nucleotides, the CDR3 is TGCAGTGCTTCTAGCGGGAGGAGCTACAATGAGCAGTTCTTC. Translated, it gives CSASSGRSYNEQFF.

The chain employs TRBV5-1 and TRBJ2-3; 12 nucleotides match TRBD2. V shed 0 bases, J shed 3 bases, and the junction held 5 bases outside the gene matches. The germline V gene encodes CDR1 SGHRS and CDR2 YFSETQ. The CDR3 runs 17 residues. The DNA of the CDR3 is TGCGCCAGCAGCTTGGACCTAGCGGGAGGGAGTACAGATACGCAGTATTTT. This gives the protein CASSLDLAGGSTDTQYF.

This clonotype was seen more than once but under ten times. The chain links TRBV19 to TRBJ2-3, with D uncertain. Germline V lookup: CDR1 LNHDA, CDR2 SQIVND (reference sequence). The CDR3 has 14 residues. Deletions cut 4 bases from V and 4 bases from J, with 12 bases between. The DNA for the CDR3 is TGTGCCAGTAGTAACCCCGAACGAGCAGATACGCAGTATTTT. Protein: CASSNPERADTQYF.

This clonotype appeared many times. The chain couples TRBV30 to TRBJ2-7; unclear D gene. The ends were cut back, 6 bases at V and 2 bases at J, with 17 bases in the middle. Germline values: CDR1 GTSNPN, CDR2 SVGIG (reference sequence). The CDR3 is 14 residues long. The CDR3 loop reads CACSPPGVTYEQYF. The CDR3 DNA is TGTGCCTGTTCCCCCCCCGGAGTAACCTACGAGCAGTACTTC.

This clonotype was seen many times. The chain links TRBV9 to TRBJ1-4; D unresolved. Germline V gives CDR1 SGDLS, CDR2 YYNGEE. Trimming removed 0 bases at V and 4 bases at J, with 4 bases between. The CDR3 consists of 13 residues. The CDR3 reads CASSVGVNEKLFF. In DNA form, the CDR3 reads TGTGCCAGCAGCGTAGGCGTTAATGAAAAACTGTTTTTT.

This chain connects TRBV6-1 to TRBJ2-3, with D possibly matching TRBD1 (6 bases). CDR1 is MNHNS and CDR2 is SASEGT in the germline V gene. Between the trimmed V and J ends, which lost 6 bases and 8 bases, there was a span of 18 bases. The CDR3 sequence is 14 residues long. CDR3 bases: TGTGCCAGCAGACCCAGCAGGGGAGTGGTTACGCAGTATTTT. This codes for CASRPSRGVVTQYF.

This clonotype was observed at least ten times. The CDR3 spells CASSLGSLAVADTQYF. CDR3 bases: TGTGCCAGCAGCTTAGGATCACTAGCAGTGGCAGATACGCAGTATTTT. V is TRBV7-8 and J is TRBJ2-3, with D possibly being TRBD2 (6 bases). Germline CDR1 reads SGHVS; CDR2 reads FQNEAQ. Trimming removed 1 base from V and 4 bases from J, with 15 bases in between. The CDR3 length is 16 residues.

This clonotype occurred many times. This sequence joins TRBV19 and TRBJ1-5; no reliable D call. The CDR3 contains 16 residues. CDR1 LNHDA and CDR2 SQIVND come from the germline V gene (reference sequence). Trimming cost V 3 bases and J 3 bases, with 15 bases left between them. The DNA for the CDR3 is TGTGCCAGTAGTATGGTTCGACTCCGGGACAATCAGCCCCAGCATTTT. Its translation: CASSMVRLRDNQPQHF.

A few counts support this clonotype. The rearrangement uses TRBV4-2 and TRBJ2-6; 7 bases are a match to TRBD1. With 0 bases clipped from V and 0 bases from J, the junction kept 5 bases outside the gene matches. Germline lookup yields CDR1 LGHNA and CDR2 YNFKEQ. The CDR3 consists of 18 residues. The CDR3 sequence is CASSQEGTEHSGANVLTF. Written as DNA, the CDR3 is TGTGCCAGCAGCCAAGAGGGGACAGAACACTCTGGGGCCAACGTCCTGACTTTC.

This clonotype has ten or more counts. This chain links TRBV11-2 with TRBJ2-1; 13 bases map to TRBD2. Germline V gene lookup returns CDR1 SGHAT and CDR2 FQNNGV. The CDR3 totals 15 residues. Unmatched junction bases numbered 9, after V lost 5 bases and J lost 11 bases. CDR3 DNA sequence: TGTGCCAGCAGCACTTACGGGACTAGCGGGGATCAGCAGTTCTTC. Its protein product is CASSTYGTSGDQQFF.

The rearrangement uses TRBV6-1 and TRBJ2-3, with TRBD2 matching over 12 bases. With V trimmed by 5 bases and J by 0 bases, 6 bases remained unmatched. In germline, CDR1 is MNHNS, CDR2 SASEGT. The CDR3 totals 17 residues. The CDR3 sequence: CASSQGLAGSSTDTQYF. DNA of the CDR3: TGTGCCAGCAGTCAGGGACTAGCGGGCTCTAGCACAGATACGCAGTATTTT.

The chain joins TRBV19 to TRBJ2-2; D might be TRBD1 (6 bases). Germline V gene sequence: CDR1 LNHDA, CDR2 SQIVND (reference sequence). The CDR3 spans 14 residues. The V end was cut by 7 bases, the J end by 6 bases, with 15 bases between. CDR3 nucleotides: TGTGCCAGTATCGGCAGGGGAGATCCCGGGGAGCTGTTTTTT. This sequence encodes CASIGRGDPGELFF.